Listed below are T cell receptor beta chains from one sample, sequenced in a study of cytomegalovirus exposure and HLA in healthy donors. Assay used: immunoSEQ multiplex PCR; TCRdb lists only in-frame clones, some missing. This table holds about 95,000 clones, 82% found once. Sequenced: PBMCs. The origin of the receptors is a man under 40 in good health and CMV-seropositive. Both conserved end residues are part of each CDR3. A D gene is named only where the DNA matches it firmly. The size of a clone is reported for some rows only, either as once, few or many, or as a class for expanded clones.

V	size	D	J	DNA	CDR3
TRBV29-1	NA	NA	TRBJ2-1	TGCAGCGTTGGGCGATGGAGGAATGAGCAGTTCTTC	CSVGRWRNEQFF
TRBV5-1	NA	TRBD1	TRBJ1-4	TGCGCCAGCAGCTTGGAGGACAGGGGTGAAAAACTGTTTTTT	CASSLEDRGEKLFF
TRBV28	NA	NA	TRBJ2-7	TGTGCCAGCAGTTTATCAGGCTACGAGCAGTACTTC	CASSLSGYEQYF
TRBV10-3	NA	TRBD1	TRBJ1-5	TGTGCCATCAGTGGGGACAGGGTAGGAAATCAGCCCCAGCATTTT	CAISGDRVGNQPQHF
TRBV12-5	once	NA	TRBJ2-1	TGTGCTAGTGGCCCTCCGGGGAGCTCCTACAATGAGCAGTTCTTC	CASGPPGSSYNEQFF
TRBV10-1	NA	TRBD2	TRBJ2-7	TGCGCCAGCAGTGGAATAGCGGGAGGGCCGGGCGAGCAGTACTTC	CASSGIAGGPGEQYF
TRBV5-1	NA	TRBD2	TRBJ2-5	TGCGCCAGCAGCTTGCCGCGGGAGGGCCAGGAGACCCAGTACTTC	CASSLPREGQETQYF
TRBV7-6	once	NA	TRBJ1-4	TGTGCCAGCAGCCTGCCCGGGGCTAATGAAAAACTGTTTTTT	CASSLPGANEKLFF
TRBV6-5	few	TRBD1	TRBJ2-4	TGTGCCAGCAGTTACTCCGGGACAGGGGTAAACATTCAGTACTTC	CASSYSGTGVNIQYF
TRBV11-2	once	NA	TRBJ2-5	TGTGCCAGCAGCTTAGGTAGAGAGACCCAGTACTTC	CASSLGRETQYF
TRBV27	NA	TRBD2	TRBJ2-3	TGTGCCAGCAGGCGATTACGCGGGGGGCCTCGTGCAGATACGCAGTATTTT	CASRRLRGGPRADTQYF
TRBV6-5	NA	NA	TRBJ1-2	TGTGCCAGCAGTCCCCAAGCAGACAGCTCGTTAAGCTACACCTTC	CASSPQADSSLSYTF
TRBV7-9	NA	NA	TRBJ2-3	TGTGCCAGCAGCTTCCCTCTGGGGGCCCGCACAGATACGCAGTATTTT	CASSFPLGARTDTQYF
TRBV6-5	NA	NA	TRBJ1-5	TGTGCCAGCAGTTCGGGCAGGGCGAATCAGCCCCAGCATTTT	CASSSGRANQPQHF
TRBV6-6	once	NA	TRBJ2-3	TGTGCCAGCACCCAATCTGGGACATATACGCAGTATTTT	CASTQSGTYTQYF
TRBV18	NA	TRBD2	TRBJ2-5	TGTGCCAGCTCACCGATGACTAGCGGGAGTCACGAGACCCAGTACTTC	CASSPMTSGSHETQYF
TRBV27	NA	TRBD1	TRBJ2-7	TGTGCCAGCAGTTCCCGGACAGGGAACGAGCAGTACTTC	CASSSRTGNEQYF
TRBV18	NA	NA	TRBJ2-3	TGTGCCAGCTCACCCGGAGGGTCTGTTCCTCCAGATACGCAGTATTTT	CASSPGGSVPPDTQYF
TRBV27	NA	NA	TRBJ2-5	TGTGCCAGCAGTGAATCGGGACTCGTGGCAGAGACCCAGTACTTC	CASSESGLVAETQYF
TRBV5-5	once	NA	TRBJ1-1	TGTGCCAGCAGCTTCTACAGGGCCCTTGGGCCGAACACTGAAGCTTTCTTT	CASSFYRALGPNTEAFF
TRBV6-4	NA	NA	TRBJ1-5	TGTGCCAGCAGCTGTAATCAGCCCCAGCATTTT	CASSCNQPQHF
TRBV4-3	NA	NA	TRBJ2-5	TGCGCCAGCAGCCAAGATGGCCACAGACCTGAGACCCAGTACTTC	CASSQDGHRPETQYF
TRBV7-8	few	TRBD2	TRBJ2-7	TGTGCCAGCAGCGGTCCAGGGGCGGGAGGTTCCTACGAGCAGTACTTC	CASSGPGAGGSYEQYF
TRBV2	NA	TRBD2	TRBJ2-5	TGTGCCAGCACCCGAAGAGGACTAGCGGGAGAGGAGCAAGAGACCCAGTACTTC	CASTRRGLAGEEQETQYF
TRBV18	NA	TRBD1	TRBJ1-2	TGTGCCAGCTCACCCAGGACAGGGGACCCACTCTATGGCTACACCTTC	CASSPRTGDPLYGYTF
TRBV30	NA	TRBD2	TRBJ2-1	TGTGCCTGGAGTGACGAGTTGGCGGGAGGGCATCTGAGGTACAATGAGCAGTTCTTC	CAWSDELAGGHLRYNEQFF
TRBV7-2	NA	TRBD1	TRBJ2-4	TGTGCCAGCAGCTTAGCGGACAGGGGGAGGTACAAAAACATTCAGTACTTC	CASSLADRGRYKNIQYF
TRBV6-6	NA	NA	TRBJ2-1	TGTGCCAGCAGACCGGGACAAGGGAACAATGAGCAGTTCTTC	CASRPGQGNNEQFF
TRBV6-1	NA	NA	TRBJ1-4	TGTGCCAGCAGTGAAGTGGCAAAGTCTGAAAAACTGTTTTTT	CASSEVAKSEKLFF
TRBV7-2	NA	NA	TRBJ2-2	TGTGCCAGCAGCTTAGAACGGACCGGGGAGCTGTTTTTT	CASSLERTGELFF
TRBV28	NA	NA	TRBJ1-1	TGTGCCATTCGACGGGGGGGGAACACTGAAGCTTTCTTT	CAIRRGGNTEAFF
TRBV4-3	NA	NA	TRBJ2-2	TGCGCCAGCAGCCAAGAACGAGCCGGGGAGCTGTTTTTT	CASSQERAGELFF
TRBV28	NA	TRBD1	TRBJ1-1	TGTGCCAGCAGAGAAGGGACAGGGGGCACTGAAGCTTTCTTT	CASREGTGGTEAFF
TRBV9	few	TRBD1	TRBJ2-1	TGTGCCAGCACCCCCGGACAGGGCCTTGGTGAGCAGTTCTTC	CASTPGQGLGEQFF
TRBV10-3	NA	NA	TRBJ2-2	TGTGCCATCAGTGAACAGGGGCCCGGGAGTTCGAACACCGGGGAGCTGTTTTTT	CAISEQGPGSSNTGELFF
TRBV10-3	NA	TRBD2	TRBJ2-1	TGTGCCATCGGCGGGAGGGAGGGGGGTGAGCAGTTCTTC	CAIGGREGGEQFF
TRBV5-4	NA	TRBD2	TRBJ2-1	TGTGCCAGCAGCCTAGCGGGAGGGCCTAGTAAGAGCTCCTACAATGAGCAGTTCTTC	CASSLAGGPSKSSYNEQFF
TRBV7-6	NA	NA	TRBJ2-1	TGTGCCAGCAGCACCTTGTACAGCTCCTACAATGAGCAGTTCTTC	CASSTLYSSYNEQFF
TRBV18	NA	NA	TRBJ1-4	TGTGCCAGCTCCCTAGACAGCGCAACTAATGAAAAACTGTTTTTT	CASSLDSATNEKLFF
TRBV28	few	NA	TRBJ2-7	TGTGCCAGCAGTTTATCCCAGGGAGGATCCTCCTACGAGCAGTACTTC	CASSLSQGGSSYEQYF
TRBV29-1	once	NA	TRBJ1-1	TGCAGCGTTGTGATGACTGTCGGTACTGAAGCTTTCTTT	CSVVMTVGTEAFF
TRBV27	NA	TRBD2	TRBJ2-1	TGTGCCAGCAAACATGGACTAGCGCGCGGGGGAGCCTACAATGAGCAGTTCTTC	CASKHGLARGGAYNEQFF
TRBV7-9	NA	NA	TRBJ2-6	TGTGCCAGCAGACCGGAGGCCGCGGGGGCCAACGTCCTGACTTTC	CASRPEAAGANVLTF
TRBV5-1	NA	NA	TRBJ2-1	TGCGCCAGCAGCTTGGAGGCAGGGAATGAGCAGTTCTTC	CASSLEAGNEQFF
TRBV11-2	NA	NA	TRBJ2-1	TGTGCCAGCAGCCCCCGCGGTAGCGGCGGTTTCTTCCGCTACAATGAGCAGTTCTTC	CASSPRGSGGFFRYNEQFF
TRBV23-1	few	NA	TRBJ1-1	TGCGCCAGCAGTCACCCCCCCGGGAAGACTGAAGCTTTCTTT	CASSHPPGKTEAFF
TRBV30	NA	TRBD2	TRBJ2-3	TGTGCCTGTACCCCGGCTGGGCGGGAGACGCAGTATTTT	CACTPAGRETQYF
TRBV7-2	NA	TRBD1	TRBJ1-4	TGTGCCAGCAGCCCGTGGACAGGGGCTGGCGAAAAACTGTTTTTT	CASSPWTGAGEKLFF
TRBV6-5	few	NA	TRBJ1-2	TGTGCCAGCAGTTACGGGCAGAACTATGGCTACACCTTC	CASSYGQNYGYTF
TRBV18	once	TRBD1	TRBJ1-1	TGTGCCAGCTCACCGACAGGGATGAACACTGAAGCTTTCTTT	CASSPTGMNTEAFF
TRBV6-6	few	NA	TRBJ2-7	TGTGCCAGCAGTTACGGGACATCCGCCTACGAGCAGTACTTC	CASSYGTSAYEQYF
TRBV14	NA	TRBD2	TRBJ2-1	TGTGCCAGCAGCCTAGGACTAGCGATTAGTGGTGTGCAGTTCTTC	CASSLGLAISGVQFF
TRBV6-5	NA	TRBD1	TRBJ2-1	TGTGCCAGCAGGCCGGGACAGGGAACCTACAATGAGCAGTTCTTC	CASRPGQGTYNEQFF
TRBV7-2	NA	TRBD1	TRBJ1-5	TGTGCCAGCAGCTTAGGGTTAAAGACAGGGGTTAGCAATCAGCCCCAGCATTTT	CASSLGLKTGVSNQPQHF
TRBV2	NA	TRBD2	TRBJ2-7	TGTGCCAGCAGGCCGACGGGAGGCTCCTACGAGCAGTACTTC	CASRPTGGSYEQYF